This TCR beta chain was identified during a study of patients and donors after allogeneic stem cell transplantation. One entry per CDR3 protein results from TCRdb running MiXCR on the RT-PCR reads. The data contain approximately 170,000 distinct CDR3 sequences, approximately 24% of them seen just once; the ten biggest clones take up 25% to 30%. Germline CDR1 DFQATT, CDR2 SNEGSKA (reference sequence). J lost 1 base, V lost 0 bases, and 3 bases had no gene match. The CDR3 totals 16 residues. Source material: blood, either unsorted or a sorted T cell fraction (not recorded which). The chain couples TRBV20-1 to TRBJ2-1, with 10 bases lining up with TRBD2. The origin of this receptor is a human donor who was either an allogeneic HSCT recipient or a stem cell or donor lymphocyte infusion donor (not recorded which). It is not recorded whose cells these are; they may come from a transplant donor. The CDR3 DNA sequence: TGCAGTGCTAGAGATCTAGCGGGAGATTCCTACAATGAGCAGTTCTTC. It encodes CSARDLAGDSYNEQFF.